This TCR beta chain was retrieved from a study of CD8 T cells in Susac syndrome. Overall study results and limits: By the study's own acknowledgment, its TCR sequencing and HLA analysis included relatively few individuals.

The CDR3 has 14 residues. Germline CDR1 and CDR2: DFQATT and SNEGSKA (reference sequence). V trimming: 3 bases; J trimming: 5 bases; junction bases outside the gene matches: 9. Details on this clonotype: Its matching antigen is unknown.

TCR beta was sequenced from blood CD8+ and CD4+ T cells. The CD8+ and CD4+ T cells were negatively isolated, with the TEMRA cells enriched by FACS. When the RNA was reverse transcribed, random hexamers were used with an input of about 0.5 to 1 ug. An immunoSEQ multiplex PCR amplified TCR beta CDR3 over 54 Vbeta and 13 Jbeta. TCRdb called the immunoSEQ multiplex PCR reads again in MiXCR, with one record for every CDR3 protein. The sample holds about 300,000 distinct CDR3 sequences; about 88% are singletons and the top ten take 0.18%. V gene TRBV20-1 combines with J gene TRBJ2-7; 8 bases are a match to TRBD2. Sequences were obtained from CD8+ T cells from PBMCs. This TCR came from a human donor with multiple sclerosis. DNA for the CDR3: TGCAGTGCTAGGCCGGGAGGGCCACTAGACGAGCAGTACTTC. Residues: CSARPGGPLDEQYF.